This TCR beta chain was observed in a study of blood T cells in healthy people across ages. Notes on the study in general: Diversity of TCR beta correlated strongly with naive T cell percentage.

With respect to this clonotype: Its antigen is unidentified.

CDR1 is DFQATT and CDR2 is SNEGSKA in the germline V gene (reference sequence). Trimming stripped 3 bases from V and 6 bases from J, with 22 bases between. This CDR3 spans 16 amino acids. Next came a second PCR, run for about 7 to 12 cycles, which used a sample-barcoded 5' primer along with a J-beta primer mix. A single record per CDR3 protein comes from TCRdb applying MiXCR to the 5' RACE reads. The sample lists roughly 800,000 distinct CDR3 sequences, roughly 50% seen once, with 22% in the top ten. The source of this sequence is a man aged 25 to 40 in good health. The sequenced sample consisted of blood. The chain has TRBV20-1 and TRBJ2-3; D perhaps matches TRBD2 (7 bases). CDR3 in amino acids: CSASPTWAGGLDTQYF. The CDR3, as DNA: TGCAGTGCTAGCCCGACTTGGGCCGGGGGGCTCGATACGCAGTATTTT.